The 4 T cell receptor beta chains listed next were all sequenced from one sample in a study of control samples from healthy donors and cancer patients. TCRdb's table, derived via immunoSEQ multiplex PCR, lists solely in-frame clones and lacks some. The sample comprises some 64,000 clones, around 87% of which are singletons, and 2% to 2.5% rests with the top ten. Input material: PBMCs. The receptors come from a woman aged 50 to 60 with head and neck cancer.

This chain joins TRBV5-6 and TRBJ1-1, with D possibly matching TRBD1 (5 bases). The CDR3 totals 13 residues. The V end lost 3 bases, the J end lost 11 bases, and 17 bases lay between the germline ends. Germline assignment: CDR1 SGHDT and CDR2 YYEEEE. In DNA, the CDR3 is TGTGCCAGCAGCTCGGCAGGGTCGGGGTCTGCTTTCTTT. Its protein is CASSSAGSGSAFF. Full variable domain (outside the CDR3, taken from reference TRBV5-6 and TRBJ1-1): DAGVTQSPTHLIKTRGQQVTLRCSPKSGHDTVSWYQQALGQGPQFIFQYYEEEERQRGNFPDRFSGHQFPNYSSELNVNALLLGDSALYLCASSSAGSGSAFFGQGTRLTVV.

V is TRBV10-3 and J is TRBJ2-1, with 9 bases matching TRBD2. This CDR3 region has 13 residues. The V segment lost 4 bases and the J segment 8 bases; nucleotides outside the gene matches: 3. Germline CDR1 ENHRY, CDR2 SYGVKD. Written as DNA, the CDR3 is TGTGCCATCAGTGGCGGGGGGGGCGATGAGCAGTTCTTC. Translation gives CAISGGGGDEQFF.

J is TRBJ2-5 and V is TRBV19; the D is unclear. Looked up from germline, CDR1 is LNHDA and CDR2 is SQIVND (reference sequence). V shed 1 base and J shed 5 bases, with 8 bases lying between them. The CDR3 is 13 residues long. This chain's CDR3 is CASSIVRGETQYF. DNA for the CDR3: TGTGCCAGTAGTATAGTCCGTGGGGAGACCCAGTACTTC.

The rearrangement links TRBV6-1 to TRBJ1-6; no clear D. The germline V and J ends were trimmed by 3 bases and 6 bases, with 15 bases remaining between them. The CDR3 loop spans 16 amino acids. Germline V gene sequence: CDR1 MNHNS, CDR2 SASEGT. The CDR3 DNA reads as TGTGCCAGCAGTGATCTTTGGAAGCCGATTAATTCACCCCTCCACTTT. Its protein is CASSDLWKPINSPLHF.